This T cell receptor (beta chain) emerged from a study of radiotherapy plus CTLA-4 blockade in lung cancer. Overall study: Objective response rate was 18%; disease control rate, around 30%.

Sequencing was performed with immunoSEQ multiplex PCR; in TCRdb, only in-frame clones are kept and a portion is missing. The sample includes over 50,000 clones, 70% to 80% of them seen just once. General study findings and limits: Tumor-derived TCR clones expanded in blood after radiotherapy plus ipilimumab.

This clone was found many times. Its antigen is currently unknown. CDR1 is SQVTM and CDR2 is ANQGSEA in the germline V gene. The CDR3 is made up of 12 amino acids. The source material was peripheral blood, sampled from a patient treated with radiotherapy plus ipilimumab. V gene TRBV29-1 combines with J gene TRBJ1-1; 8 bases agree with TRBD1. The TCR comes from a human donor with non-small cell lung cancer who had a complete response to radiotherapy plus ipilimumab. The CDR3 nucleotides read TGCAGTATCCAGGGGGCTTCAGCTGAAGCTTTCTTT. Its protein is CSIQGASAEAFF.